This TCR beta chain originates from a study of T cell responses to AZD1222 COVID-19 vaccine (dated by TCRdb to the early 2020s). For context, the study as a whole: AZD1222 recipients whose second dose came at about 4 weeks and those whose second dose came at about 12 weeks were combined into one group, since spike-specific TCR depth and breadth did not differ between the two schedules. Enrollment into the trials was organized by age into subgroups of 18-55, 56-69 and 70-plus years, and those subgroups contained approximately 160, 26 and 62 TCR-sequenced participants, respectively. A total of under 250 trial participants underwent TCR sequencing, of whom nearly 210 had received two doses of AZD1222 and approximately 25 had received two doses of the MenACWY control vaccine. Overall study results and their limits: Conclusions about previously exposed vaccinees were limited because only a handful of AZD1222 recipients were SARS-CoV-2 seropositive at baseline. Because no day 14 peak-response samples were available, repertoires were characterized only after the peak T cell response. The 56-69-year group was small, and its depth increase did not reach significance, likely because of low power. After two AZD1222 doses, spike-specific TCR breadth and depth were significantly higher than at day 0 and than in MenACWY recipients. The whole spike protein was spanned by vaccine-associated CD4 TCRs, and dominant responses were seen in regions 160-218 and 743-854. Reportedly, almost half of the unique spike-specific TCRs recognized epitopes lying outside the regions that are mutated in the B.1.351 and B.1.1.7 variants. Most participants were white British and females outnumbered males, and the authors suggested that clonal diversity may have been underestimated.

The CDR3 regions of human TCRbeta chains were subjected to immunosequencing. The authors processed their data as follows. Repertoire TCRs were checked for matches against a reference library of SARS-CoV-2-specific TCRs that had been generated using the MIRA antigen-specificity platform. Breadth meant the fraction of unique TCRs that were SARS-CoV-2-associated, whereas depth meant the fraction of total T cells that were SARS-CoV-2-associated. Using the MIRA data, each spike-specific TCR was assigned both to the spike region to which the TCR was reactive and to a CD4 or CD8 class. Log10-transformed breadth and depth values were compared by one-way ANOVA with Sidak's multiple comparisons tests. TCRdb provides this immuneACCESS table in a form limited to in-frame rearrangements. Some clones are lacking; in checked studies, under half of them reflect an unresolved V gene, and why the rest are absent is not known. Clone size and V and J calls were adopted from that table, with D and trimming inferred from the DNA. Recorded for this sample are about 56,000 clones; 80% to 90% of them occurred a single time. The leading ten clones occupy about 16% of the sample.

Here V drops 3 bases and J drops 3 bases, and the junction holds 5 bases not matched to any gene. The germline V gene (reference sequence) supplies CDR1 PRHDT and CDR2 FYEKMQ. There are 15 amino acids in the CDR3, from cysteine to phenylalanine inclusive. Only the CDR3 part of the read is kept: 45 bases, read in frame from the first base. Reading the label with the study, this specimen's time point is: baseline before first vaccination. Vaccinee samples came from UK trials COV001 and COV002, including a single-blind randomized controlled phase 2/3 trial of AZD1222 (ChAdOx1 nCoV-19) in healthy adults. For TCRbeta chain sequencing, PBMC samples were collected from trial participants at day 0 and at day 28 after the second dose. A note on this clone: Its antigen target is currently unknown. Base qualities are missing; no much larger clone stands one base away.

The V gene is TRBV13 and the J gene is TRBJ2-3; 8 junctional bases match TRBD2. The sequenced sample was peripheral blood, obtained on day 0 of AZD1222 vaccination. The sequence was obtained from an adult in good health. The bases read TGTGCCAGCAGCTTTGTAATAGCGGGGACAGATACGCAGTATTTT. This sequence encodes CASSFVIAGTDTQYF. Where the CDR3 stops, the reference TRBV13 and TRBJ2-3 genes take over; the full variable domain is AAGVIQSPRHLIKEKRETATLKCYPIPRHDTVYWYQQGPGQDPQFLISFYEKMQSDKGSIPDRFSAQQFSDYHSELNMSSLELGDSALYFCASSFVIAGTDTQYFGPGTRLTVL.